These 21 T cell receptor beta chains share one sample of origin, sequenced in a study of T-cell memory formation after mild COVID-19. A single record per CDR3 protein comes from TCRdb applying MiXCR to the 5' RACE reads. The data contain 100,000 to 150,000 distinct CDR3 sequences, less than 6.5% of them singletons. The material sequenced was PBMCs or a T cell subset sorted from them (not recorded which). The origin of the receptors is an adult woman who had mild COVID-19 (a few samples of this study predate the infection). Cell type and time point are not known.

This clonotype was recorded a few times. V gene TRBV5-1 combines with J gene TRBJ1-1; no firm D call. V dropped 5 bases and J dropped 5 bases, with 19 bases sitting between them. This CDR3 spans 15 amino acids. CDR1 is SGHRS and CDR2 is YFSETQ in the germline V gene. DNA of the CDR3: TGCGCCAGCAGGGATGGGAGTGCAGCTATGACTGAAGCTTTCTTT. It is translated as CASRDGSAAMTEAFF.

This clonotype was found many times. The CDR3 loop is CASTPFEIGEQYF. The CDR3 nucleotides read TGTGCCAGCACCCCTTTCGAGATAGGCGAGCAGTACTTC. V gene TRBV12-3 or TRBV12-4 combines with J gene TRBJ2-7, with unresolved D. The CDR3 spans 13 residues. The germline V and J ends were trimmed by 7 bases and 6 bases, with 16 bases remaining between them.

This clonotype was detected only a few times. This chain connects TRBV10-2 to TRBJ2-7; 9 bases map to TRBD1. V dropped 8 bases and J dropped 0; count of bases not matched to a gene: 5. Germline lookup yields CDR1 WSHSY and CDR2 SAAADI. There are 14 residues in the CDR3. The CDR3 region is CASVPGQGSYEQYF. CDR3 DNA: TGCGCCAGCGTCCCGGGACAGGGCTCCTACGAGCAGTACTTC.

This clonotype was observed at least ten times. The CDR3 protein is CASSPGRITDTQYF. DNA for the CDR3: TGTGCCAGCTCCCCGGGACGAATCACAGATACGCAGTATTTT. This chain uses TRBV7-2 with TRBJ2-3; possibly TRBD1 or TRBD2 for D (5 bases each). Germline V gives CDR1 SGHTA, CDR2 FQGNSA. This CDR3 is built from 14 residues. With 8 bases removed from V and 2 bases from J, the gap between germline ends came to 14 bases.

This clonotype occurred a few times. The chain joins TRBV5-1 to TRBJ2-7, with 9 bases aligning to TRBD2. V lost 4 bases, J lost 5 bases, and 13 bases stayed unmatched. Germline V lookup: CDR1 SGHRS, CDR2 YFSETQ. The CDR3 runs to 16 residues. The CDR3 reads CASSPYSGRGVNEQYF. CDR3 nucleotide sequence: TGCGCCAGCAGCCCGTATAGCGGGAGAGGGGTAAACGAGCAGTACTTC.

This clonotype was observed at least ten times. The gene calls are TRBV4-2 and TRBJ2-6; no definite D call. CDR3 length equals 16 residues. Looked up from germline, CDR1 is LGHNA and CDR2 is YNFKEQ. Trimming cost V 2 bases and J 0 bases, with 8 bases left between them. The CDR3 loop is CASSQPGRSGANVLTF. CDR3 sequence (DNA): TGTGCCAGCAGCCAACCCGGCCGCTCTGGGGCCAACGTCCTGACTTTC.

This clonotype was picked up many times. The chain employs TRBV7-9 and TRBJ1-2, with TRBD1 identical over 8 bases. The germline gives CDR1 SEHNR, CDR2 FQNEAQ (reference sequence). The length of the CDR3 is 13 residues. Trimming cost V 7 bases and J 5 bases; bases outside gene matches: 6. This CDR3 is CASTLDRAYGYTF. Written as DNA, the CDR3 is TGTGCCAGCACCCTGGACAGGGCGTATGGCTACACCTTC. The entire variable domain, with the rest obtained from reference TRBV7-9 and TRBJ1-2, is as follows: DTGVSQNPRHKITKRGQNVTFRCDPISEHNRLYWYRQTLGQGPEFLTYFQNEAQLEKSRLLSDRFSAERPKGSFSTLEIQRTEQGDSAMYLCASTLDRAYGYTFGSGTRLTVV.

J is TRBJ2-1 and V is TRBV18; weak D call: TRBD1 (5 bases). Trimming took 5 bases from V and 2 from J, leaving 13 bases between them. Germline-derived CDR1 and CDR2 are KGHSH and LQKENI. The CDR3 runs to 15 residues. CDR3 DNA sequence: TGTGCCAGCTCAAAGCTCGACAGTACCTACAATGAGCAGTTCTTC. Translated, it gives CASSKLDSTYNEQFF.

On this clonotype itself: One end of the junction varies from germline; a read error may be responsible. The chain is built from TRBV27 and TRBJ2-1; 14 bases agree with TRBD2. The CDR3 totals 16 residues. The germline CDR1 and CDR2 sequences are MNHEY and SMNVEV (reference sequence). The CDR3 DNA is TGTGCCAGCAGTTCCGGGACTAGCGGGAGTATGAATGATCAGTTCTTC. This codes for CASSSGTSGSMNDQFF.

V is TRBV7-9 and J is TRBJ1-1; D ambiguous. V lost 1 base and J lost 4, with 10 bases in between. Germline V gene data show CDR1 as SEHNR and CDR2 as FQNEAQ (reference sequence). The CDR3 contains 14 residues. The DNA for the CDR3 is TGTGCCAGCAGCTTAGAGGGTAGTAGCACTGAAGCTTTCTTT. Its protein product is CASSLEGSSTEAFF.

The chain carries TRBV11-2 and TRBJ2-2; D remains ambiguous. The CDR3 has 15 amino acids. V was pared by 5 bases and J by 1 base, with 11 bases between. Germline assignment: CDR1 SGHAT and CDR2 FQNNGV. The CDR3 spells CASSRPSGNTGELFF. In DNA, the CDR3 is TGTGCCAGCAGCCGACCCTCAGGGAACACCGGGGAGCTGTTTTTT.

The chain has TRBV12-3 or TRBV12-4 and TRBJ2-2; TRBD1 is a possible D gene (6 bases). This CDR3 comprises 14 residues. V was cut by 7 bases and J by 6 bases, with 15 bases left in between. The CDR3 DNA follows: TGTGCCAGCAAACCGGGACAAAACTCCGGGGAGCTGTTTTTT. Residues: CASKPGQNSGELFF.

This clonotype was detected only a few times. This rearrangement joins TRBV12-3 or TRBV12-4 to TRBJ1-5; TRBD1 might be the D (5 bases). The CDR3 is 17 residues long. V was shortened by 6 bases and J by 0 bases, with 18 bases between the two germline ends. Here the CDR3 reads CASSRPDTPYSNQPQHF. In DNA, the CDR3 is TGTGCCAGCAGCCGCCCGGACACCCCTTATAGCAATCAGCCCCAGCATTTT.

This clonotype was seen only a few times. The V gene is TRBV12-3 or TRBV12-4, the J gene TRBJ2-5; D may be TRBD2 (5 bases). The CDR3 has 16 residues. V lost 3 bases to trimming and J lost 5 bases, with 19 bases between them. Here the CDR3 reads CASSLSAGPQSETQYF. Here the CDR3 DNA reads TGTGCCAGCAGTTTGTCGGCGGGTCCCCAATCGGAGACCCAGTACTTC.

This clonotype has only a few counts. The rearrangement links TRBV5-1 to TRBJ1-2; D gene uncertain. Germline V gene data show CDR1 as SGHRS and CDR2 as YFSETQ. Trimming pared 0 bases from V and 0 bases from J, leaving 6 bases between. This CDR3 spans 14 amino acids. The CDR3 coding sequence is TGCGCCAGCAGCTTGGGTGGGACTAACTATGGCTACACCTTC. Translated: CASSLGGTNYGYTF.

The genes are TRBV7-9 and TRBJ1-5, with D tentatively TRBD1 (5 bases). Germline V lookup: CDR1 SEHNR, CDR2 FQNEAQ (reference sequence). The CDR3 spans 15 residues. The ends were cut back, 8 bases at V and 9 bases at J, with 23 bases in the middle. The CDR3 spells CASSGEGRASSPQHF. The CDR3, as DNA: TGTGCCAGCTCGGGGGAGGGCAGGGCCTCGTCGCCCCAGCATTTT.

This clonotype was observed a handful of times. V gene TRBV21-1 combines with J gene TRBJ2-6; the table's D call, TRBD1, has no DNA check behind it. TRBV21-1 constitutes a pseudogene. The CDR3 sequence is 18 residues long. CDR3 nucleotide sequence: TGTGCCAGCAGCAAAGGACAGGGAGAGAGGTCTGGGGCCAACGTCCTGACTTTC. It yields the protein CASSKGQGERSGANVLTF.

This clonotype was recorded a few times. The rearrangement joins TRBV20-1 to TRBJ1-1, with a tentative D call TRBD1 (5 bases). V lost 3 bases and J lost 0, with 14 bases in between. Per the germline V gene, CDR1 is DFQATT and CDR2 is SNEGSKA (reference sequence). The CDR3 has 15 residues. In DNA form, the CDR3 reads TGCAGTGCTAGCGGGGGAACCAATCTGAACACTGAAGCTTTCTTT. Encoded protein: CSASGGTNLNTEAFF.

The chain couples TRBV12-3 or TRBV12-4 to TRBJ1-1; D not certain. V shed 1 base and J shed 5 bases, with 11 bases lying between them. This CDR3 spans 14 amino acids. The CDR3 DNA is TGTGCCAGCAGTTTAGGGTCAGTGGGAACTGAAGCTTTCTTT. Its protein product is CASSLGSVGTEAFF.

This clonotype occurred a few times. The J gene is TRBJ2-5, the V gene TRBV6-5; 9 bases agree with TRBD2. This CDR3 is 13 amino acids long. V shed 6 bases, J shed 5 bases, and the junction held 4 bases outside the gene matches. Germline V gene data show CDR1 as MNHEY and CDR2 as SVGAGI. The CDR3 DNA sequence: TGTGCCAGCAGGATAGCGGGAGCGGAGACCCAGTACTTC. Translated: CASRIAGAETQYF.

This clonotype has a count of ten or more. The genes are TRBV5-1 and TRBJ2-3; D may be TRBD2 (5 bases). V was trimmed by 4 bases and J by 6 bases, leaving 15 bases between them. The CDR3 is 14 amino acids. Per germline, CDR1 SGHRS and CDR2 YFSETQ. The CDR3 DNA is TGCGCCAGCAGCCTTGACGGGATTGGGGATACGCAGTATTTT. Amino acid sequence: CASSLDGIGDTQYF.